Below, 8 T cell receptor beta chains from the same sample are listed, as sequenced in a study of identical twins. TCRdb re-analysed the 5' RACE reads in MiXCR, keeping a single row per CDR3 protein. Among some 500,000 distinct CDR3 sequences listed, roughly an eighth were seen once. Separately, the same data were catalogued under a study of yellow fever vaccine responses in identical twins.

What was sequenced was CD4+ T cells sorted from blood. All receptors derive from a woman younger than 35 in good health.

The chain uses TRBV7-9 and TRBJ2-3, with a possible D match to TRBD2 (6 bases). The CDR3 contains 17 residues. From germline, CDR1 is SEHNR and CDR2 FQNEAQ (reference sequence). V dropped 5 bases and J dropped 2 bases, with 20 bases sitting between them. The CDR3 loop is CASSRDVGGFLTDTQYF. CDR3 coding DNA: TGTGCCAGCAGCCGAGACGTGGGAGGTTTCCTCACAGATACGCAGTATTTT.

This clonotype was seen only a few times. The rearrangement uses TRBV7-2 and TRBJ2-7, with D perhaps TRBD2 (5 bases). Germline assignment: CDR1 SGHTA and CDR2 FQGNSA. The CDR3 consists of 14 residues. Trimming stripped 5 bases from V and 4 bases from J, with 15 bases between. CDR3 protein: CASSISSTIYEQYF. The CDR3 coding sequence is TGTGCCAGCAGCATCTCTAGCACCATTTACGAGCAGTACTTC.

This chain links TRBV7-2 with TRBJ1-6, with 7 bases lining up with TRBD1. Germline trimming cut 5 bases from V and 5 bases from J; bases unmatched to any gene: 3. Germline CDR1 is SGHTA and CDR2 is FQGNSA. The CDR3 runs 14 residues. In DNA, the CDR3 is TGTGCCAGCAGCATCAGGGGGGATAATTCACCCCTCCACTTT. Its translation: CASSIRGDNSPLHF. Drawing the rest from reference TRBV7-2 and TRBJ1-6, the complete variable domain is GAGVSQSPSNKVTEKGKDVELRCDPISGHTALYWYRQSLGQGLEFLIYFQGNSAPDKSGLPSDRFSAERTGGSVSTLTIQRTQQEDSAVYLCASSIRGDNSPLHFGNGTRLTVT.

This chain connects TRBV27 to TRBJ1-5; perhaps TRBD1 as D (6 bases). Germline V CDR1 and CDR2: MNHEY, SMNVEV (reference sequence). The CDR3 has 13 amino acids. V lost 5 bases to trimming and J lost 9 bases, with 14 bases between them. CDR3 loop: CASSGRGAGPQHF. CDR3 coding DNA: TGTGCCAGCAGTGGCAGGGGAGCTGGGCCCCAGCATTTT.

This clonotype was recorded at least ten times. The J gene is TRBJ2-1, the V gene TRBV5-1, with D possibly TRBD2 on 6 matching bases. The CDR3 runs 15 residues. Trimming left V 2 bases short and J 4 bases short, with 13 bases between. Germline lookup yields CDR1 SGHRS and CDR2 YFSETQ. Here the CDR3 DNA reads TGCGCCAGCAGCTTAGGGCTAGCGACTTACAATGAGCAGTTCTTC. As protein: CASSLGLATYNEQFF.

CDR3 nucleotides: TGTGCCAGCAGTTACACTGGGACAGCAAGTTCACCCCTCCACTTT. Translated, it gives CASSYTGTASSPLHF. The chain combines TRBV6-5 with TRBJ1-6; TRBD1 agrees at 7 bases. The CDR3 runs to 15 residues. Germline lookup yields CDR1 MNHEY and CDR2 SVGAGI. V shed 2 bases, J shed 9 bases, and the junction held 7 bases outside the gene matches.

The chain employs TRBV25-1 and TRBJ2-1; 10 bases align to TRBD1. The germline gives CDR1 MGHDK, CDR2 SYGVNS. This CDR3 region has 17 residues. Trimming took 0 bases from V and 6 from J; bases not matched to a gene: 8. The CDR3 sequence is CASSEYRQGARRNEQFF. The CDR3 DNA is TGTGCCAGCAGTGAATACAGACAGGGGGCGAGACGCAATGAGCAGTTCTTC.

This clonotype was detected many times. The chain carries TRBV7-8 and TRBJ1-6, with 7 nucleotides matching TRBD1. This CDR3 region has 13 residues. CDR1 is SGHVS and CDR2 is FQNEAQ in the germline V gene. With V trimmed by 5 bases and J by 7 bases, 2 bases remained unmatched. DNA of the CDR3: TGTGCCAGCAGCGCGACAGGGAATTCACCCCTCCACTTT. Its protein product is CASSATGNSPLHF.